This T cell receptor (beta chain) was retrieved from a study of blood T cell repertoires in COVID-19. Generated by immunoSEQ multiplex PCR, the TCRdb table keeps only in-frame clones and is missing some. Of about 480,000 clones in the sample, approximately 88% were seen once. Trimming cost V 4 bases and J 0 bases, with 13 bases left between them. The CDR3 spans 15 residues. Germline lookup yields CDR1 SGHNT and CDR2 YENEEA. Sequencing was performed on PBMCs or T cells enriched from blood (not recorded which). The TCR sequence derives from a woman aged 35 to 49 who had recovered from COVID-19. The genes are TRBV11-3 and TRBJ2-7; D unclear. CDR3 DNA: TGTGCCAGCAGCTACGGTCTAGGTAGCTCCTACGAGCAGTACTTC. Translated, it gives CASSYGLGSSYEQYF.